Described below is a single T cell receptor (beta chain) sequence and its context. Germline CDR1 SGHAT, CDR2 FQNNGV. V dropped 2 bases and J dropped 6 bases, with 17 bases sitting between them. This CDR3 has 16 amino acids. These data belong to a study of OX40 agonist ivuxolimab in advanced cancers. Generated by immunoSEQ multiplex PCR, the TCRdb table keeps only in-frame clones and is missing some. Seen here are fewer than 80,000 clones, 70% to 90% observed once, and the top ten hold approximately 6.1%. The input for sequencing was CD4+ or CD8+ T cells sorted from blood, taken in a trial of the OX40 agonist ivuxolimab. This clonotype was obtained from an adult with an advanced solid tumor such as melanoma, head and neck, liver or kidney cancer. The J gene is TRBJ2-1, the V gene TRBV11-2; weak D call: TRBD2 (5 bases). This CDR3 reads CASSLTSGFSSNEQFF. As DNA, the CDR3 is TGTGCCAGCAGCTTAACATCGGGGTTTTCGAGCAATGAGCAGTTCTTC.